This T cell receptor beta chain is from a study of cytomegalovirus exposure and HLA in healthy donors. Primers for the PCR totalled 60 Vbeta and 13 Jbeta. The method was immunoSEQ multiplex PCR; TCRdb's version includes in-frame clones alone and lacks a portion of them. The sample has roughly 160,000 clones; about four fifths are singletons. The study's findings and limits: When analyzed later, the rates of TCR association showed variation by HLA locus, with DRB1 the most and HLA-C the fewest.

To note about this clone: Its antigen is still unknown.

The CDR3 runs to 15 residues. The V end lost 4 bases, the J end lost 7 bases, and 20 bases lay between the germline ends. In germline, CDR1 is LGHNA, CDR2 YSLEER. The sequence came from a woman aged 45-65 years in good health and CMV-seronegative. V gene TRBV4-3 combines with J gene TRBJ2-7; weak D call: TRBD2 (6 bases). Input material: PBMCs. Here the CDR3 DNA reads TGCGCCAGCAGCCCTTCTTCGGACTACCCCGTGGAGCAGTACTTC. The encoded protein is CASSPSSDYPVEQYF.